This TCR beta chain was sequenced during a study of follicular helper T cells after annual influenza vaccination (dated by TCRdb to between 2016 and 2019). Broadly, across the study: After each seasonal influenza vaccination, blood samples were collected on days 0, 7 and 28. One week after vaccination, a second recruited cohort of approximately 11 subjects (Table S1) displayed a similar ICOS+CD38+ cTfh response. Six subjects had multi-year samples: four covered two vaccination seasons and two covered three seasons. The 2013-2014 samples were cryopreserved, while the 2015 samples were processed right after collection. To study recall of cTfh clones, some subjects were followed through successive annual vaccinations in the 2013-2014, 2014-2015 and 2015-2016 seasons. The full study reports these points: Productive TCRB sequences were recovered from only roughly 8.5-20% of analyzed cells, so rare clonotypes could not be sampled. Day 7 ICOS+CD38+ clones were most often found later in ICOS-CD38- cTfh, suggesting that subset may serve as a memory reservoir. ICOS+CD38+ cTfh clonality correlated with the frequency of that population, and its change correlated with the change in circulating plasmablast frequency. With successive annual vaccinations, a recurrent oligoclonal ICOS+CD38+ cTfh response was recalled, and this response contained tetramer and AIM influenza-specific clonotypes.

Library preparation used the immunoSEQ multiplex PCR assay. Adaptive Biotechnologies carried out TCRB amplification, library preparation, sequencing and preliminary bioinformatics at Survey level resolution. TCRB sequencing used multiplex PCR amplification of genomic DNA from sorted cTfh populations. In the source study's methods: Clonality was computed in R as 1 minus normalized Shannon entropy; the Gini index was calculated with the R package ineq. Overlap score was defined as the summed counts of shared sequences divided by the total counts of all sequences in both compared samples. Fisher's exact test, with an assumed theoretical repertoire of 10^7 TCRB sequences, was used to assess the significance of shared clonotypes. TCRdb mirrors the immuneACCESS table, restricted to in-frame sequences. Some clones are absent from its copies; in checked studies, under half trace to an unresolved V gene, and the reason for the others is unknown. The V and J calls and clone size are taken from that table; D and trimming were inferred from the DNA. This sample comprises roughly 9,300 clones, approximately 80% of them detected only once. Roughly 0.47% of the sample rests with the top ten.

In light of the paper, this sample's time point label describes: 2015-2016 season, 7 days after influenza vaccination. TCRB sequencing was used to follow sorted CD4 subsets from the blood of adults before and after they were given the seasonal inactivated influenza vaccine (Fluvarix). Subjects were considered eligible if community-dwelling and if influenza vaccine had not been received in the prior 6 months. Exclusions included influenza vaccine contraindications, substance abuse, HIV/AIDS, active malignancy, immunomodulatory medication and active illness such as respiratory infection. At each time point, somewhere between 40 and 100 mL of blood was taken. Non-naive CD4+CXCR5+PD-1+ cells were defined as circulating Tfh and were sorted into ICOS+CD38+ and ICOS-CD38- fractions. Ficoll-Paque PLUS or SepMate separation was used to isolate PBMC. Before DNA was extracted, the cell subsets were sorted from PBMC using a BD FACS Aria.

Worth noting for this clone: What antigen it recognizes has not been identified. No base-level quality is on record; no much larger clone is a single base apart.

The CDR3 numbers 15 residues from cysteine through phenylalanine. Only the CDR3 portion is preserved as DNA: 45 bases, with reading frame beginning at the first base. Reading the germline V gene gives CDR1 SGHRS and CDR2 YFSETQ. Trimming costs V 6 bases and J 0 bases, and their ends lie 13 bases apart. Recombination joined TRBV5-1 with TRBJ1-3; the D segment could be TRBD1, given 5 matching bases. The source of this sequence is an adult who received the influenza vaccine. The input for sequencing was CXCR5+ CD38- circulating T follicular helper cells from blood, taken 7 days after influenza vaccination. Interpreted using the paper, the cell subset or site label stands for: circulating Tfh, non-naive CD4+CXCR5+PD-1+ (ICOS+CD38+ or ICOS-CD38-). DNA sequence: TGCGCCAGCACATCGACAGCTACCTCTGGAAACACCATATATTTT. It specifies CASTSTATSGNTIYF.